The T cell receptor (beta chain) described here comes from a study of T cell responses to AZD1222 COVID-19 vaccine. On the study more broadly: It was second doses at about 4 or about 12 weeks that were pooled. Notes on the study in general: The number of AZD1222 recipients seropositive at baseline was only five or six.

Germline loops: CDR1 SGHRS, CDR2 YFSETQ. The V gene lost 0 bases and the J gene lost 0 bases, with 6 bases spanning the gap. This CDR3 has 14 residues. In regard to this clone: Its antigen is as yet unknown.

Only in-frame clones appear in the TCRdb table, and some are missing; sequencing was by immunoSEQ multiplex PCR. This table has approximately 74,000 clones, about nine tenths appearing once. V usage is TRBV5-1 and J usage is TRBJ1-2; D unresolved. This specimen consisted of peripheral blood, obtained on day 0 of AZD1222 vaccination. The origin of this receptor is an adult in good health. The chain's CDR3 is CASSLVAANYGYTF. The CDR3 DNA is TGCGCCAGCAGCTTGGTGGCTGCTAACTATGGCTACACCTTC.